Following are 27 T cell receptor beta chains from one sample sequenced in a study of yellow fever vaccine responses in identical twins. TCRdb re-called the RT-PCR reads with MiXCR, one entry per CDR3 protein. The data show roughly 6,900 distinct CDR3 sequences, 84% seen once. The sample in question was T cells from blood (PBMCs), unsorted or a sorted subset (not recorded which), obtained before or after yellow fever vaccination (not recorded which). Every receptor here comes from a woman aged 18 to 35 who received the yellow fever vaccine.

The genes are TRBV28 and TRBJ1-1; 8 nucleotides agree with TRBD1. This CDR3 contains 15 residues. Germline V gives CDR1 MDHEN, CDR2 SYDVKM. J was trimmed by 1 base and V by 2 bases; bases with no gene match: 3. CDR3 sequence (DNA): TGTGCCAGCAGTTTAGATGGACAGGGGAACACTGAAGCTTTCTTT. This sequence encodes CASSLDGQGNTEAFF. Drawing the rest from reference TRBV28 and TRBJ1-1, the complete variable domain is DVKVTQSSRYLVKRTGEKVFLECVQDMDHENMFWYRQDPGLGLRLIYFSYDVKMKEKGDIPEGYSVSREKKERFSLILESASTNQTSMYLCASSLDGQGNTEAFFGQGTRLTVV.

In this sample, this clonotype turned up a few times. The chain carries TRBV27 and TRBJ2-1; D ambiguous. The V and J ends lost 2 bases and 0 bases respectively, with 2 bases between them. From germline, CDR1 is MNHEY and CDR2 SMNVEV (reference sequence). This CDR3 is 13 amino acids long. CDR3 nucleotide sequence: TGTGCCAGCAGTTTAAGCTCCTACAATGAGCAGTTCTTC. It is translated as CASSLSSYNEQFF.

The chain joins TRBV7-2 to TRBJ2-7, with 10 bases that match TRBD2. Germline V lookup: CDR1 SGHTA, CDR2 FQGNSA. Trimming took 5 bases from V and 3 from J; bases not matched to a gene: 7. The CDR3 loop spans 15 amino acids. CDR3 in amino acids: CASSLPTSGFYEQYF. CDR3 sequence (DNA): TGTGCCAGCAGCCTACCGACTAGCGGGTTCTACGAGCAGTACTTC.

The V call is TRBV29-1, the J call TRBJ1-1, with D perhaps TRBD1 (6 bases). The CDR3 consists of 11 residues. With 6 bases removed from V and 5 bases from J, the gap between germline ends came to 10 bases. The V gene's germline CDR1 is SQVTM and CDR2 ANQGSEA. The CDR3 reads CSVQQGTEAFF. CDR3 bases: TGCAGCGTCCAACAGGGAACTGAAGCTTTCTTT. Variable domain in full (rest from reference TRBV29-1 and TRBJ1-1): SAVISQKPSRDICQRGTSLTIQCQVDSQVTMMFWYRQQPGQSLTLIATANQGSEATYESGFVIDKFPISRPNLTFSTLTVSNMSPEDSSIYLCSVQQGTEAFFGQGTRLTVV.

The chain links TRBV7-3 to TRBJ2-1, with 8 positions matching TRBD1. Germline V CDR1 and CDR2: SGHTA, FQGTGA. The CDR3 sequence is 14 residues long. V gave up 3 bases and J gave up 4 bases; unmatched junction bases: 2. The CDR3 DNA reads TGTGCCAGCAGCTTTACAGGGGGTTACAATGAGCAGTTCTTC. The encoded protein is CASSFTGGYNEQFF.

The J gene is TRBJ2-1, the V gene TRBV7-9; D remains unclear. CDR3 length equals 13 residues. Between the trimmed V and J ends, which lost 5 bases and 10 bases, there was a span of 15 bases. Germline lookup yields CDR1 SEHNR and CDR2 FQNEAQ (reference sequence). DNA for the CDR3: TGTGCCAGCAGCCCCAAGACATCCATGGAGCAGTTCTTC. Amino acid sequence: CASSPKTSMEQFF.

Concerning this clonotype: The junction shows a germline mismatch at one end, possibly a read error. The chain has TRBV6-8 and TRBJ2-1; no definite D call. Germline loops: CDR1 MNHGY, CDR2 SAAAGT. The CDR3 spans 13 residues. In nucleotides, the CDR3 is TGTGCCAGCAGTTACTCGACCGGCAGCCCAGTCCTCTTC. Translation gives CASSYSTGSPVLF.

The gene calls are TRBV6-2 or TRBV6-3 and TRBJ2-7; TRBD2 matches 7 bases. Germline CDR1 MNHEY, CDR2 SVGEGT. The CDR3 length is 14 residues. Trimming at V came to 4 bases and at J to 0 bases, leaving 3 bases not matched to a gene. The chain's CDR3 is CASSSAGDSYEQYF. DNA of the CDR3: TGTGCCAGCAGTTCGGCGGGGGACTCCTACGAGCAGTACTTC.

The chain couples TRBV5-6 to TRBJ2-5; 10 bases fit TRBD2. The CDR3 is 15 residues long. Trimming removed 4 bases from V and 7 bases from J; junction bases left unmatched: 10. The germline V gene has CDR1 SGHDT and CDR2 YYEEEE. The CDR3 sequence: CASSPSGGPLGTQYF. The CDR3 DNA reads TGTGCCAGCAGCCCTAGCGGGGGCCCCCTAGGGACCCAGTACTTC.

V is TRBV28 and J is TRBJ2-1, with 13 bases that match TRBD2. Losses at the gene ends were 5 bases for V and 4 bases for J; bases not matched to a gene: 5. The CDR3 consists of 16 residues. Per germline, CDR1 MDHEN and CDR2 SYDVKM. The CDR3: CASSLRTSGSYNEQFF. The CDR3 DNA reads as TGTGCCAGCAGTCTCCGGACTAGCGGGAGTTACAATGAGCAGTTCTTC.

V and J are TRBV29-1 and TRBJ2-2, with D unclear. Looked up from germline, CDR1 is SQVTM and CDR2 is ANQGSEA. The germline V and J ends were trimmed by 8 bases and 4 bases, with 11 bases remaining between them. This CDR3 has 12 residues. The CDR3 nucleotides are TGCAGCCATTGGACGTCCACCGGGGAGCTGTTTTTT. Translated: CSHWTSTGELFF.

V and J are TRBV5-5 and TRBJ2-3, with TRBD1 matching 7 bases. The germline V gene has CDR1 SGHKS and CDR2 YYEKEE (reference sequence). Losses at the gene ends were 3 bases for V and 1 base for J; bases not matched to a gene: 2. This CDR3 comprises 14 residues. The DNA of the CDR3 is TGTGCCAGCAGCTCCGGGACAGGCACAGATACGCAGTATTTT. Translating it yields CASSSGTGTDTQYF.

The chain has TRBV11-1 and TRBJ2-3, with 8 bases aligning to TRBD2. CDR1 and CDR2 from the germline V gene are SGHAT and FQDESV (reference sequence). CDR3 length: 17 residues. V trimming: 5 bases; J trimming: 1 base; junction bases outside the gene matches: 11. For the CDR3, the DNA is TGTGCCAGCAGCATAAAAATGGGACTAGAGGGCACAGATACGCAGTATTTT. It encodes CASSIKMGLEGTDTQYF.

The CDR3 bases are TGTGCCACCACGTTCGTGATACCCAGTAGAGATACGCAGTATTTT. Translated: CATTFVIPSRDTQYF. The V and J genes are TRBV10-3 and TRBJ2-3; D is uncertain. Germline values: CDR1 ENHRY, CDR2 SYGVKD. The CDR3 runs to 15 residues. V lost 10 bases, J lost 5 bases, and 22 bases lay in between.

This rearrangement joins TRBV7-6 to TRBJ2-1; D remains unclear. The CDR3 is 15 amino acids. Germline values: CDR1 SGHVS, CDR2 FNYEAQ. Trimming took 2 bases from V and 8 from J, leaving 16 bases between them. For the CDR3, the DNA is TGTGCCAGCAGCTTATTGGCACTGGGTATGCATGAGCAGTTCTTC. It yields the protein CASSLLALGMHEQFF.

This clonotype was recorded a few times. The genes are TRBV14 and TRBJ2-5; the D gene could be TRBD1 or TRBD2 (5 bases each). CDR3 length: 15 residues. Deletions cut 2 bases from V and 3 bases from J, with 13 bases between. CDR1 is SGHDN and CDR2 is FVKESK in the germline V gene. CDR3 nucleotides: TGTGCCAGCAGCCAACGGGACGGGGAAAAAGAGACCCAGTACTTC. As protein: CASSQRDGEKETQYF.

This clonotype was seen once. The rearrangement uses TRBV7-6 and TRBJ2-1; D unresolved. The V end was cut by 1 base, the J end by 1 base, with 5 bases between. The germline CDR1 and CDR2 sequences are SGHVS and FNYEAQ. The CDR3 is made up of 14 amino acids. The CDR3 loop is CASSLEGSYNEQFF. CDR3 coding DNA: TGTGCCAGCAGCTTAGAAGGTTCCTACAATGAGCAGTTCTTC.

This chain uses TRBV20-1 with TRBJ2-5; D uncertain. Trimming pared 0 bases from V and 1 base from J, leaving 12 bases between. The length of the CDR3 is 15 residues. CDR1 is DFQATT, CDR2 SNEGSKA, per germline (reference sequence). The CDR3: CSARDFKVAQETQYF. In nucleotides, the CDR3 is TGCAGTGCTAGAGATTTTAAGGTGGCCCAAGAGACCCAGTACTTC.

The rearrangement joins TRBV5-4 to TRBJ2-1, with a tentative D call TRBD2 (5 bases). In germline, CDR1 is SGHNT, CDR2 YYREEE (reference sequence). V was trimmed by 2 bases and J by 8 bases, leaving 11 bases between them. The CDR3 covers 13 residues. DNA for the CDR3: TGTGCCAGCAGCTTCGGGTCCGGGGATGAGCAGTTCTTC. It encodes CASSFGSGDEQFF.

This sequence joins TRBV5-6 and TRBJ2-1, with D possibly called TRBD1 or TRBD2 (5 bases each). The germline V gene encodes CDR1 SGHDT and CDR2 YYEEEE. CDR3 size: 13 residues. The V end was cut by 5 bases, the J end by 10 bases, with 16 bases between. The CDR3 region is CASSGVGTSEQFF. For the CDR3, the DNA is TGTGCCAGCAGTGGAGTGGGGACCAGCGAGCAGTTCTTC.

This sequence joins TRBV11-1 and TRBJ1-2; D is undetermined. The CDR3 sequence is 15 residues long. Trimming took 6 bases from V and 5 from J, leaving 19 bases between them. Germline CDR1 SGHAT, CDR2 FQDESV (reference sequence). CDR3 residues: CASRSSRQLTYGYTF. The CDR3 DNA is TGTGCCAGCAGGTCCAGTCGGCAGCTAACATATGGCTACACCTTC.

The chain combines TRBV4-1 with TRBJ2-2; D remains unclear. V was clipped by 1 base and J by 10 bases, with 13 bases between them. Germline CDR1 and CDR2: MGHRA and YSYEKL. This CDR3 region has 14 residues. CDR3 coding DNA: TGCGCCAGCAGCCAAGGTAACACGGATCAGGAGCTGTTTTTT. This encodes CASSQGNTDQELFF.

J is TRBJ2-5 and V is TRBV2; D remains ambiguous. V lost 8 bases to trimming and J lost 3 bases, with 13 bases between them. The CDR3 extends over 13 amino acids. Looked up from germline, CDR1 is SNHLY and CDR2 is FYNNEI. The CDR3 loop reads CASAALVEETQYF. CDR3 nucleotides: TGTGCCAGCGCGGCTTTAGTAGAAGAGACCCAGTACTTC.

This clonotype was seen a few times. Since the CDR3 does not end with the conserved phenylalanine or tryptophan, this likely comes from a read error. The CDR3, as DNA: TGTGCCAGTAGTATCCTAGACAGGTCCTACGAGCAGTACTTG. It specifies CASSILDRSYEQYL. The V call is TRBV19, the J call TRBJ2-7; D possibly corresponds to TRBD1 (6 bases). Between the trimmed V and J ends, which lost 3 bases and 1 base, there was a span of 10 bases. The CDR3 extends over 14 amino acids. The germline gives CDR1 LNHDA, CDR2 SQIVND (reference sequence).

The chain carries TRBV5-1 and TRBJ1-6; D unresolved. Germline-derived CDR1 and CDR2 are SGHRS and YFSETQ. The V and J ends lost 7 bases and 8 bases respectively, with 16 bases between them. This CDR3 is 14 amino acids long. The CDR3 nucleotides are TGCGCCAGCGGGCCGGGCCTGCAGGATTCACCCCTCCACTTT. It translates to CASGPGLQDSPLHF.

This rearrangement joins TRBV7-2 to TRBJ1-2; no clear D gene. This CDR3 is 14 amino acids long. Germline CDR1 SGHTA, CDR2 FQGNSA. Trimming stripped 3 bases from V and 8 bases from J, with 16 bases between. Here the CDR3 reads CASSFEVRPSGYTF. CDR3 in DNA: TGTGCCAGCAGCTTCGAGGTGAGGCCGTCCGGCTACACCTTC.

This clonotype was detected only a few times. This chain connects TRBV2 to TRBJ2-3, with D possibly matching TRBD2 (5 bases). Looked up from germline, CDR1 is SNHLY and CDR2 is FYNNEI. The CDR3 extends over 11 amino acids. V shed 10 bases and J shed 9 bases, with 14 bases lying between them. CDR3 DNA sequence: TGTGCCAACACCGGACTCCAAACGCAGTATTTT. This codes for CANTGLQTQYF. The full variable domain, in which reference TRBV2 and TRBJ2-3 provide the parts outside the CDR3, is EPEVTQTPSHQVTQMGQEVILRCVPISNHLYFYWYRQILGQKVEFLVSFYNNEISEKSEIFDDQFSVERPDGSNFTLKIRSTKLEDSAMYFCANTGLQTQYFGPGTRLTVL.